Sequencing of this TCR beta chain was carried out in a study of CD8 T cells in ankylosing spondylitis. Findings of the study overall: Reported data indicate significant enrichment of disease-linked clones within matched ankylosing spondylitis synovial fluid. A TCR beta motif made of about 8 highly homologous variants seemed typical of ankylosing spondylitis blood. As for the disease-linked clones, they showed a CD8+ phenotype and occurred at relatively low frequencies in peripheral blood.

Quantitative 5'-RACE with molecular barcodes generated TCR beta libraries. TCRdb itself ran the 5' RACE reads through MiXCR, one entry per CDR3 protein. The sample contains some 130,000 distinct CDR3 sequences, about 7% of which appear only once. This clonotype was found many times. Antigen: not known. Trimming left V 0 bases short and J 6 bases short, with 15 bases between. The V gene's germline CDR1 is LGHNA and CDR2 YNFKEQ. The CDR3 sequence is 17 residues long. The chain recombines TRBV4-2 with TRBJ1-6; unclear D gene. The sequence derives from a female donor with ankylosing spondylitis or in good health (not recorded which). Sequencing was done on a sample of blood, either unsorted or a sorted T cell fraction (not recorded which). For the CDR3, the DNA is TGTGCCAGCAGCCAAGAAATAATGGGCATAATTAATTCACCCCTCCACTTT. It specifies CASSQEIMGIINSPLHF.